This record concerns one T cell receptor beta chain sequence. This entry comes from a study of blood T cell repertoires in COVID-19. Study summary: The study drew acute and convalescent COVID-19 samples from the United States, Italy and Spain. In each case, the material was cDNA or gDNA derived from T cells, B-cell-depleted T cells, or PBMCs.

Methods used by the authors: It was from reference gene primer amplification that nucleated cell counts were estimated. Using immunoSEQ multiplex PCR, the repertoire was profiled, and TCRdb retains in-frame clones only, with some absent. The D gene and trimming were derived from the DNA, and the V and J assignments and clone size from that table. The table shows approximately 90,000 clones, with approximately 90% occurring only once. The germline gives CDR1 KGHSH, CDR2 LQKENI. The CDR3 length is 14 residues. V dropped 2 bases and J dropped 4 bases, with 8 bases sitting between them. The receptor was derived from a man aged 55 to 70 with acute or convalescent COVID-19. V is TRBV18 and J is TRBJ1-4; tentative D call: TRBD1 (5 bases). Sequencing was done on a sample of peripheral blood. CDR3 DNA sequence: TGTGCCAGCTCACCAGGAGGGGATAATGAAAAACTGTTTTTT. Its protein is CASSPGGDNEKLFF.